These 14 T cell receptor beta chains originate from one sample sequenced in a study of blood T cell repertoires in COVID-19 (dated by TCRdb to the early 2020s). The library came from the immunoSEQ multiplex PCR assay. TCRdb mirrors the immuneACCESS table, restricted to in-frame sequences. Some clones are absent from its copies; in checked studies, under half trace to an unresolved V gene, and the reason for the others is unknown. The sample table records 75,000 to 100,000 clones; less than 85% of these occur just once. In total, the top ten clones hold 11% of the sample. The sample was peripheral blood. These receptors originate from a human donor in a cohort sampled during active COVID-19.

This rearrangement joins TRBV6-4 to TRBJ1-4; the match to TRBD1 covers 8 bases. CDR3 length equals 14 residues. CDR1 and CDR2 (germline): MRHNA, SNTAGT. V shed 4 bases and J 7 bases; nucleotides not matched to a gene: 5. The CDR3 DNA follows: TGTGCCAGCAGTGTGGAACAGGGGGGTGAAAAACTGTTTTTT. Protein product: CASSVEQGGEKLFF.

The chain employs TRBV29-1 and TRBJ1-2; 8 nucleotides align to TRBD1. The CDR3 loop spans 13 amino acids. Germline CDR1 and CDR2: SQVTM and ANQGSEA. Trimming cost V 3 bases and J 4 bases; bases outside gene matches: 4. The CDR3 loop is CSVDDRGAYGYTF. For the CDR3, the DNA is TGCAGCGTTGATGACAGGGGAGCCTATGGCTACACCTTC. The complete variable domain, with remaining parts taken from reference TRBV29-1 and TRBJ1-2, reads SAVISQKPSRDICQRGTSLTIQCQVDSQVTMMFWYRQQPGQSLTLIATANQGSEATYESGFVIDKFPISRPNLTFSTLTVSNMSPEDSSIYLCSVDDRGAYGYTFGSGTRLTVV.

The chain carries TRBV18 and TRBJ1-4, with TRBD1 as a possible D gene (6 bases). This CDR3 contains 16 residues. Trimming shortened V by 1 base and J by 5 bases, and 14 bases separated the two germline ends. Germline lookup yields CDR1 KGHSH and CDR2 LQKENI. The CDR3, as DNA: TGTGCCAGCTCACCACTGCGCGGGGGGCAGAATGAAAAACTGTTTTTT. Encoded protein: CASSPLRGGQNEKLFF.

V usage is TRBV12-5 and J usage is TRBJ1-1; D is unresolved. This CDR3 comprises 11 residues. Germline CDR1 reads LGHNT; CDR2 reads FRNRAP. The germline V and J ends were trimmed by 3 bases and 7 bases, with 6 bases remaining between them. The CDR3 loop reads CASGFGREAFF. DNA of the CDR3: TGTGCTAGTGGTTTTGGGCGTGAAGCTTTCTTT.

V usage is TRBV7-9 and J usage is TRBJ1-3; 8 nucleotides agree with TRBD1. Looked up from germline, CDR1 is SEHNR and CDR2 is FQNEAQ (reference sequence). This CDR3 contains 15 residues. V shed 5 bases, J shed 4 bases, and the junction held 7 bases outside the gene matches. The CDR3 is CASSRETGVGNTIYF. In DNA, the CDR3 is TGTGCCAGCAGCCGTGAGACAGGGGTGGGAAACACCATATATTTT.

The J gene is TRBJ2-5, the V gene TRBV6-2 or TRBV6-3; 11 nucleotides line up with TRBD2. V shed 5 bases and J 7 bases; nucleotides not matched to a gene: 12. CDR1 MNHEY and CDR2 SVGEGT come from the germline V gene. The CDR3 contains 16 residues. CDR3 sequence: CASSPQRTSGPGTQYF. The CDR3 region has the DNA TGTGCCAGCAGTCCCCAGAGGACTAGCGGGCCTGGGACCCAGTACTTC.

The chain employs TRBV15 and TRBJ2-3; the D gene is possibly TRBD1 (5 bases). Germline V CDR1 and CDR2: LNHNV, YYDKDF (reference sequence). The CDR3 length is 16 residues. V was pared by 3 bases and J by 1 base, with 14 bases between. The CDR3 reads CATSSRQLLGTDTQYF. As DNA, the CDR3 is TGTGCCACCAGCAGCCGACAGTTACTTGGCACAGATACGCAGTATTTT.

J is TRBJ1-2 and V is TRBV5-1; the D is unclear. The CDR3 has 16 amino acids. From germline, CDR1 is SGHRS and CDR2 YFSETQ. The germline V and J ends were trimmed by 1 base and 8 bases, with 21 bases remaining between them. As DNA, the CDR3 is TGCGCCAGCAGCTTGTTGGGCGGAGAGGGCTCCCGGGGCTACACCTTC. This codes for CASSLLGGEGSRGYTF.

The chain combines TRBV2 with TRBJ1-4; no reliable D call. Per the germline V gene, CDR1 is SNHLY and CDR2 is FYNNEI. The V end lost 6 bases, the J end lost 3 bases, and 8 bases lay between the germline ends. The CDR3 is made up of 13 amino acids. The CDR3 sequence is CASRISPNEKLFF. CDR3 coding DNA: TGTGCCAGCAGAATTTCTCCTAATGAAAAACTGTTTTTT.

The chain links TRBV5-1 to TRBJ2-3; 14 bases map to TRBD2. Germline V gives CDR1 SGHRS, CDR2 YFSETQ. This CDR3 is built from 16 residues. The trim removed 3 bases at V and 5 bases at J, leaving 5 bases unmatched. The DNA of the CDR3 is TGCGCCAGCAGCTCTAGACTAGCGGGAGGGGGAGATACGCAGTATTTT. It specifies CASSSRLAGGGDTQYF.

This clone occurred once. The J gene is TRBJ2-3, the V gene TRBV5-6, with a possible D match to TRBD2 (5 bases). The CDR3 runs 15 residues. Germline CDR1 reads SGHDT; CDR2 reads YYEEEE. The germline V and J ends were trimmed by 1 base and 0 bases, with 9 bases remaining between them. The CDR3 DNA sequence: TGTGCCAGCAGCTTGCCGGGAACTAGCACAGATACGCAGTATTTT. It yields the protein CASSLPGTSTDTQYF.

J is TRBJ2-1 and V is TRBV3-1 (or the pseudogene TRBV3-2); perhaps TRBD1 as D (5 bases). The CDR3 contains 13 residues. CDR1 is LGHDT, CDR2 YNNKEL, per germline (reference sequence). The ends were cut back, 6 bases at V and 2 bases at J, with 8 bases in the middle. This chain's CDR3 is CASRDITYNEQFF. The DNA of the CDR3 is TGTGCCAGCAGGGACATAACCTACAATGAGCAGTTCTTC.

The chain employs TRBV2 and TRBJ2-1, with TRBD1 matching 8 bases. The CDR3 length is 13 residues. J was trimmed by 6 bases and V by 4 bases; bases with no gene match: 2. Germline V gene data show CDR1 as SNHLY and CDR2 as FYNNEI. The CDR3 bases are TGTGCCAGCAGTGTTGGACAGGGCAATGAGCAGTTCTTC. This codes for CASSVGQGNEQFF.

The V gene is TRBV6-5, the J gene TRBJ1-2; 7 bases line up with TRBD1. The CDR3 has 15 amino acids. J was trimmed by 1 base and V by 6 bases; bases with no gene match: 8. CDR1 is MNHEY and CDR2 is SVGAGI in the germline V gene. The CDR3 DNA reads TGTGCCAGCAGGAGGGACAGAACCAATAACTATGGCTACACCTTC. Amino acids: CASRRDRTNNYGYTF.